What follows are 9 T cell receptor beta chains derived from one specimen sequenced in a study of immune heterogeneity within non-small cell lung tumors. Bulk tumor gDNA, 600 ng per sample, served as the TCR template. Widely spaced biopsies, several per primary tumor, were obtained at surgery. Those enrolled were patients newly diagnosed with untreated non-small cell lung cancer and undergoing curative surgery. Multiplex PCR (32 V and 13 J primers) was used to amplify the TCR beta CDR3. TCRdb used MiXCR to reprocess the multiplex PCR reads, holding one entry per CDR3 protein. The sample yields around 12,000 distinct CDR3 sequences, roughly 22% seen once. The sequenced sample was lung tumor tissue. The receptors derive from a man between 60 and 75 years old with non-small cell lung cancer.

The chain combines TRBV29-1 with TRBJ1-2; 8 positions agree with TRBD1. The CDR3 totals 14 residues. CDR1 is SQVTM, CDR2 ANQGSEA, per germline. The V gene end was trimmed by 8 bases and the J gene end by 3 bases; junction bases not matched to a gene: 11. CDR3 bases: TGCAGCCTTGCCAGCGGACAGGGCCACTATGGCTACACCTTC. Protein product: CSLASGQGHYGYTF.

The rearrangement joins TRBV4-2 to TRBJ2-1; 9 bases fit TRBD2. Germline loops: CDR1 LGHNA, CDR2 YNFKEQ. V lost 0 bases, J lost 10 bases, and 7 bases stayed unmatched. The CDR3 runs to 15 residues. The CDR3 DNA follows: TGTGCCAGCAGCCAAGAAGTGACTAGCGGCACCGAGCAGTTCTTC. This codes for CASSQEVTSGTEQFF.

The sample holds a few counts of this clonotype. The CDR3 does not close with the conserved phenylalanine or tryptophan, likely indicating a read error. V gene TRBV20-1 combines with J gene TRBJ1-5, with a tentative D call TRBD1 (5 bases). The CDR3 is 14 amino acids. Trimming took 2 bases from V and 2 from J, leaving 10 bases between them. In germline, CDR1 is DFQATT, CDR2 SNEGSKA (reference sequence). CDR3 sequence: CSARQGEGNQPQHL. The CDR3 bases are TGCAGTGCTAGACAGGGTGAAGGCAATCAGCCCCAGCATCTT.

A note on this clonotype: Relative to the germline gene, one junction end is altered; a read error may explain this. V is TRBV27 and J is TRBJ1-6; 7 bases are a match to TRBD1. Germline V gene data show CDR1 as MNHEY and CDR2 as SMNVEV (reference sequence). This CDR3 is built from 15 residues. In DNA, the CDR3 is TGTGCCATCAGTTTATCGCGGCAGGGGGATTCACCCCTCCACTTT. Its protein is CAISLSRQGDSPLHF.

This clonotype has a handful of counts. The V gene is TRBV7-2, the J gene TRBJ2-4, with D unresolved. The germline V gene encodes CDR1 SGHTA and CDR2 FQGNSA. The CDR3 has 16 residues. V gave up 1 base and J gave up 2 bases, with 12 bases separating them. The CDR3 sequence is CASSLGPGQTKNIQYF. CDR3 in DNA: TGTGCCAGCAGCTTAGGGCCTGGGCAGACCAAAAACATTCAGTACTTC.

In regard to this clonotype: A read error may be the cause here, since a much bigger clone is one base away. The gene calls are TRBV20-1 and TRBJ2-7; D unclear. Germline-derived CDR1 and CDR2 are DFQATT and SNEGSKA (reference sequence). This CDR3 has 11 amino acids. With 1 base removed from V and 3 bases from J, the gap between germline ends came to 4 bases. The CDR3 region is CSARVIYEQYF. As DNA, the CDR3 is TGCAGTGCTAGAGTAATCTACGAGCAGTACTTC.

This clonotype is medium-sized in the sample. The chain has TRBV6-1 and TRBJ2-5, with D perhaps TRBD2 (6 bases). The CDR3 is made up of 15 amino acids. Germline V gives CDR1 MNHNS, CDR2 SASEGT. The V gene lost 5 bases and the J gene lost 4 bases, with 17 bases spanning the gap. CDR3 in amino acids: CASSYDGRRGETQYF. Here the CDR3 DNA reads TGTGCCAGCAGTTACGACGGGAGAAGGGGAGAGACCCAGTACTTC.

Notes on this clonotype: A single base separates this from a much larger clone, so it may be a read error. This chain links TRBV15 with TRBJ1-5, with a possible D match to TRBD1 (5 bases). This CDR3 has 15 residues. Per germline, CDR1 LNHNV and CDR2 YYDKDF (reference sequence). V gave up 3 bases and J gave up 6 bases, with 15 bases separating them. CDR3 bases: TGTGCCACCAGCAGGAAACAGGTGGCCGGTCAGCCCCAGCATTTT. Translating gives CATSRKQVAGQPQHF.

The genes are TRBV5-1 and TRBJ2-7, with D unresolved. Germline-derived CDR1 and CDR2 are SGHRS and YFSETQ. CDR3 length: 15 residues. Trimming removed 4 bases from V and 0 bases from J, with 14 bases in between. The CDR3 DNA sequence: TGCGCCAGCAGCCTATCGCTGGGCATCTCCTACGAGCAGTACTTC. Translation: CASSLSLGISYEQYF.